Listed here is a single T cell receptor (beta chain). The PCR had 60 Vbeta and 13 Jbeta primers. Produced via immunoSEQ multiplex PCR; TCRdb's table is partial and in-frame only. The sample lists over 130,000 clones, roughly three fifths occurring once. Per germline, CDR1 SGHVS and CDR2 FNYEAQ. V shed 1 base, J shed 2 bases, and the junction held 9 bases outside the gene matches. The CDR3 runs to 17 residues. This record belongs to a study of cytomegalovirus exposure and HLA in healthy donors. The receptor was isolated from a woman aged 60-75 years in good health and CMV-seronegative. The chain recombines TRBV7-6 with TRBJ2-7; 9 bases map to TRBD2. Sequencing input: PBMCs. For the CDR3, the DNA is TGTGCCAGCAGCTTAGAGGGTAGCGGGGGACCACCCTACGAGCAGTACTTC. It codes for CASSLEGSGGPPYEQYF.